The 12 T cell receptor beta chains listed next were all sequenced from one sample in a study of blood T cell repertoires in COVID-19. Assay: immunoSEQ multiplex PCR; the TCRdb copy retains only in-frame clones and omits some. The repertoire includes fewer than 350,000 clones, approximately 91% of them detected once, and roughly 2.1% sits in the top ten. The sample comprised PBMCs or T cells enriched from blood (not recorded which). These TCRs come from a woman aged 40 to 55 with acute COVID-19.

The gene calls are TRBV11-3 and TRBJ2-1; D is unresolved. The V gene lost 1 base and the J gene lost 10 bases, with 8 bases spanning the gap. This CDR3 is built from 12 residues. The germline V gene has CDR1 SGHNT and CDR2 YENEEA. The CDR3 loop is CASSLVSMEQFF. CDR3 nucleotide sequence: TGTGCCAGCAGCTTAGTTAGTATGGAGCAGTTCTTC.

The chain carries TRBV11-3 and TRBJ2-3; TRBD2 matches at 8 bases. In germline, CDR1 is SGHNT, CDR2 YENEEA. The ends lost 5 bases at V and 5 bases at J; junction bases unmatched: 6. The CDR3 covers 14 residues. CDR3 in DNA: TGTGCCAGCAGCAAGGGACTAGGGCAAGATACGCAGTATTTT. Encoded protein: CASSKGLGQDTQYF.

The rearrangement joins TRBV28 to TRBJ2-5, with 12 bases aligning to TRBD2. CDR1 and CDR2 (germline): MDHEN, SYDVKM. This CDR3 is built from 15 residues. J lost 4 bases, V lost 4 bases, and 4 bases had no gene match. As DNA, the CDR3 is TGTGCCAGCAGTTCCTCTAGCGGGGGGGGAGAGACCCAGTACTTC. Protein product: CASSSSSGGGETQYF.

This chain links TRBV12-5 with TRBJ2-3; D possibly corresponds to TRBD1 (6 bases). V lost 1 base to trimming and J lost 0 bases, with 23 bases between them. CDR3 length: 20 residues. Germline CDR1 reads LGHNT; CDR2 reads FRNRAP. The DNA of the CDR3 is TGTGCTAGTGGTTTGGCCTTGGAGCCGGGACACACACCGAGCACAGATACGCAGTATTTT. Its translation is CASGLALEPGHTPSTDTQYF.

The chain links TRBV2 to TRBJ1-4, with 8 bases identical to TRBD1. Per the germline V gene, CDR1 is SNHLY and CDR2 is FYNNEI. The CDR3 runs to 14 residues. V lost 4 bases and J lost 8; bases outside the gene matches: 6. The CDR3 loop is CASSGQGSGEKLFF. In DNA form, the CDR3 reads TGTGCCAGCAGTGGACAGGGGAGTGGAGAAAAACTGTTTTTT.

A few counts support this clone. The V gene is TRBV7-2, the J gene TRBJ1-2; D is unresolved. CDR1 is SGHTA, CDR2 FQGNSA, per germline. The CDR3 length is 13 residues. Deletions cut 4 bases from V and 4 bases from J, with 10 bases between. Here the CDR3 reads CASSSTDTYGYTF. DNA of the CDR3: TGTGCCAGCAGCTCCACAGATACCTATGGCTACACCTTC.

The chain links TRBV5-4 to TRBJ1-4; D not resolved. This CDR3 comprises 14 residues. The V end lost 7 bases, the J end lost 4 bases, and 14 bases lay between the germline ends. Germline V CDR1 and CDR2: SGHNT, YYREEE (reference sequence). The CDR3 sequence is CASSPESDNEKLFF. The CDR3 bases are TGTGCCAGCTCGCCGGAGTCTGATAATGAAAAACTGTTTTTT.

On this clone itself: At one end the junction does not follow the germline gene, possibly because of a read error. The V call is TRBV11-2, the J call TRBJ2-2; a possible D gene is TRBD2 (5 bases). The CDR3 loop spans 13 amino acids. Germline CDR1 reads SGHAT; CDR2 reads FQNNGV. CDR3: CASSLDLIGELFF. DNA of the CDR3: TGTGCCAGCAGCTTGGACCTGATCGGGGAGTTGTTTTTT.

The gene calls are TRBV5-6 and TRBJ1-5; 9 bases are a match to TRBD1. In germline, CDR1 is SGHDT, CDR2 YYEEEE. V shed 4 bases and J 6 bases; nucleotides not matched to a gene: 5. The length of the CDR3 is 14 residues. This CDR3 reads CASSAGQGRQPQHF. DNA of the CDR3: TGTGCCAGCAGCGCCGGACAGGGGCGTCAGCCCCAGCATTTT.

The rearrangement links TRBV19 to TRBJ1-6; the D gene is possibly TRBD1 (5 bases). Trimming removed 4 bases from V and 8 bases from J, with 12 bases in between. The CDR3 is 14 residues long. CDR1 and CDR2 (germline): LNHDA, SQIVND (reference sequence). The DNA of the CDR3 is TGTGCCAGTAGTAACCAGGGTAGGGATTCACCCCTCCACTTT. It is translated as CASSNQGRDSPLHF.

The CDR3 region has the DNA TGTGCCAGCAGCCCTACAGTTGGCTATGGCTACACCTTC. Translating gives CASSPTVGYGYTF. The genes are TRBV7-3 and TRBJ1-2, with D unresolved. The CDR3 spans 13 residues. V was pared by 5 bases and J by 4 bases, with 11 bases between. The germline CDR1 and CDR2 sequences are SGHTA and FQGTGA.

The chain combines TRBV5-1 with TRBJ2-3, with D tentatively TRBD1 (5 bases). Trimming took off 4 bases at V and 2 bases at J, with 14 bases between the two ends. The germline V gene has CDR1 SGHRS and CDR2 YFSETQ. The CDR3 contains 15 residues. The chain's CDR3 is CASSRAGFLTDTQYF. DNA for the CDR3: TGCGCCAGCAGCCGGGCAGGGTTTCTCACAGATACGCAGTATTTT. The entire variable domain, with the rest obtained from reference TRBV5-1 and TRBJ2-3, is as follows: KAGVTQTPRYLIKTRGQQVTLSCSPISGHRSVSWYQQTPGQGLQFLFEYFSETQRNKGNFPGRFSGRQFSNSRSEMNVSTLELGDSALYLCASSRAGFLTDTQYFGPGTRLTVL.